This TCR beta chain is from a study of blood T cell repertoires in COVID-19. Method: immunoSEQ multiplex PCR; TCRdb's copy keeps in-frame clones and lacks some. The table shows a few hundred thousand clones, with approximately 86% occurring only once. This CDR3 has 13 amino acids. V was cut by 6 bases and J by 4 bases, with 12 bases left in between. Germline CDR1 and CDR2: KGHSH and LQKENI. This TCR was sampled from a man in his forties who had recovered from COVID-19. The genes are TRBV18 and TRBJ1-1; perhaps TRBD1 as D (5 bases). Material: peripheral blood. CDR3 in amino acids: CASSISGRTEAFF. In DNA, the CDR3 is TGTGCCAGCTCCATTTCAGGGCGCACTGAAGCTTTCTTT.